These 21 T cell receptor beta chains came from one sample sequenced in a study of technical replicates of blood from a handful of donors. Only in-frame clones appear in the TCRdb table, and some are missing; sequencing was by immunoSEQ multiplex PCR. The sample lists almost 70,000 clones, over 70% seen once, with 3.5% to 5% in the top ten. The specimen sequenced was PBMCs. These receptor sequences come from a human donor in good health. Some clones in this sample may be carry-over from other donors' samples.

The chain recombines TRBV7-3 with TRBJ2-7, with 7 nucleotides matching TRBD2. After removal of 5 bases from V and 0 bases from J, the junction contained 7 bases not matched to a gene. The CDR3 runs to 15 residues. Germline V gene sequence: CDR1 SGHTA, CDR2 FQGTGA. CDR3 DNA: TGTGCCAGCAGCCCTTCAGCGGGATTCTCCTACGAGCAGTACTTC. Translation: CASSPSAGFSYEQYF.

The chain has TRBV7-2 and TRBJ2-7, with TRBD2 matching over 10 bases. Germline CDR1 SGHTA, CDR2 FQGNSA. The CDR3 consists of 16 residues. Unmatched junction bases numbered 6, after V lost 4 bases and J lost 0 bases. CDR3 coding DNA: TGTGCCAGCAGCTCGAGCGGGGGGGACAGCTCCTACGAGCAGTACTTC. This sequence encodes CASSSSGGDSSYEQYF.

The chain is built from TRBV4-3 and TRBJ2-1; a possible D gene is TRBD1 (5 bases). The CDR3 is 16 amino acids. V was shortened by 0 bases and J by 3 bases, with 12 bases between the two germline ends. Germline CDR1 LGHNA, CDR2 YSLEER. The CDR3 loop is CASSQEADSFYNEQFF. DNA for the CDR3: TGCGCCAGCAGCCAAGAGGCAGACAGCTTCTACAATGAGCAGTTCTTC.

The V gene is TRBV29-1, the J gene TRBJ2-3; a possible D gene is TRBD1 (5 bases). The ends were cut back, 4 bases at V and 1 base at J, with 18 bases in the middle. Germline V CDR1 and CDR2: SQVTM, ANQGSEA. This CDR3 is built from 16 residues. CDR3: CSVAGLTALGTDTQYF. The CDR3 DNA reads TGCAGCGTTGCCGGCCTGACAGCACTCGGCACAGATACGCAGTATTTT.

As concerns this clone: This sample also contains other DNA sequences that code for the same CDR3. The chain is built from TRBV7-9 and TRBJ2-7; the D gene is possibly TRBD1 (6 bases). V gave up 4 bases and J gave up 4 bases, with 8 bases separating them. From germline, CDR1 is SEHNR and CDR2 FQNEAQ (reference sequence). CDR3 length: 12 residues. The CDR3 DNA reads TGTGCCAGCAGCTCCACAGGGTACGAGCAGTACTTC. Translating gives CASSSTGYEQYF.

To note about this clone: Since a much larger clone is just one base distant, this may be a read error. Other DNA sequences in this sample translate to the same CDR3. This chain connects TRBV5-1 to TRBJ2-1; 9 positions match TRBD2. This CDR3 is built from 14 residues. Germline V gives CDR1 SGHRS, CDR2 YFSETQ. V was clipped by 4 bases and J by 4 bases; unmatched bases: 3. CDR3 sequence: CASSPSGGYNEQFF. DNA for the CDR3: TGCGCCAGCAGCCCCAGCGGGGGGTACAATGAGCAGTTCTTC.

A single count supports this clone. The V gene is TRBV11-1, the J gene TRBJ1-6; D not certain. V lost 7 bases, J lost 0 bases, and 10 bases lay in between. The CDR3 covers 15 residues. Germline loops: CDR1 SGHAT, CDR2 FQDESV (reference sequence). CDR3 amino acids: CASTYSSSYNSPLHF. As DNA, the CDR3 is TGTGCCAGCACCTACAGCAGCTCCTATAATTCACCCCTCCACTTT. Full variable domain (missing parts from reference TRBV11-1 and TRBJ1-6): EAEVAQSPRYKITEKSQAVAFWCDPISGHATLYWYRQILGQGPELLVQFQDESVVDDSQLPKDRFSAERLKGVDSTLKIQPAELGDSAMYLCASTYSSSYNSPLHFGNGTRLTVT.

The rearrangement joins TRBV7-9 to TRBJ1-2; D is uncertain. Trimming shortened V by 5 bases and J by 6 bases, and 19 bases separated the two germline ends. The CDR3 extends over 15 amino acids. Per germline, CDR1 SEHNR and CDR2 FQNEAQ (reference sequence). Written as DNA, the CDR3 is TGTGCCAGCAGCCCAACCTGGAACAGAATCGATGGCTACACCTTC. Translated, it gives CASSPTWNRIDGYTF.

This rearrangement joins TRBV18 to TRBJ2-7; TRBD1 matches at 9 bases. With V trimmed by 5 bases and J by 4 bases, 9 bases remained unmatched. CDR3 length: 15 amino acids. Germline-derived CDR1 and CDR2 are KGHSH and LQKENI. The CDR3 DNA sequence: TGTGCCAGCTCATCCCCGGACAGGGGAATGTACGAGCAGTACTTC. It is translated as CASSSPDRGMYEQYF.

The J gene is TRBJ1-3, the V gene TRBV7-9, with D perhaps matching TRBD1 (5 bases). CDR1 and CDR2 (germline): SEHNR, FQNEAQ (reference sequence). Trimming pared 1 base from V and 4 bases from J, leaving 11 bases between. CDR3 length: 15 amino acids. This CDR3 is CASSLEGASGNTIYF. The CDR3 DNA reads TGTGCCAGCAGCTTAGAAGGGGCCAGCGGAAACACCATATATTTT.

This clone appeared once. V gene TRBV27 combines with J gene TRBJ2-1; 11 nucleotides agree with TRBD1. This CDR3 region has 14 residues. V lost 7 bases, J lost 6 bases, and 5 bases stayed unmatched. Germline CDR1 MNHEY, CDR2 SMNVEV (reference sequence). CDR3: CASTPGQGGNEQFF. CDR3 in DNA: TGTGCCAGCACCCCGGGACAGGGGGGCAATGAGCAGTTCTTC.

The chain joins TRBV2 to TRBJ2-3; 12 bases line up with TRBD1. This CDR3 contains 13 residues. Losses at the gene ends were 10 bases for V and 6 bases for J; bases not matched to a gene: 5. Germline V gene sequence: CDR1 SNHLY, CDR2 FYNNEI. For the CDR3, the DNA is TGTGCCAACCCGGGACAGGGGGCCGATACGCAGTATTTT. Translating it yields CANPGQGADTQYF.

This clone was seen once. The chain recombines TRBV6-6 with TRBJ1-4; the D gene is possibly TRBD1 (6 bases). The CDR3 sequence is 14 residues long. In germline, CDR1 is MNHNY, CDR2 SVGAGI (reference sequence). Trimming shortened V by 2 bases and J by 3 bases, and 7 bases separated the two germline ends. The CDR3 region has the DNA TGTGCCAGCAGTTACGGACAGCCTAATGAAAAACTGTTTTTT. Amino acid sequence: CASSYGQPNEKLFF.

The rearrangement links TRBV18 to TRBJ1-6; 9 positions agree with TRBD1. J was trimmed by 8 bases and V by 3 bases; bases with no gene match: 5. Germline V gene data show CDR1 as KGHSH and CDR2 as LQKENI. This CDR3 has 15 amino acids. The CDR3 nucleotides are TGTGCCAGCTCACCGGGACAGGGAGTGTATTCACCCCTCCACTTT. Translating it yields CASSPGQGVYSPLHF.

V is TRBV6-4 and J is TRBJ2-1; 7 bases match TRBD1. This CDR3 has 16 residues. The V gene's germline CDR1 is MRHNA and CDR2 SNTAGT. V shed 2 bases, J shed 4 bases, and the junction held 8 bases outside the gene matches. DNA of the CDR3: TGTGCCAGCAGTGACGGTAGGACAGGACTGTACAATGAGCAGTTCTTC. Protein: CASSDGRTGLYNEQFF.

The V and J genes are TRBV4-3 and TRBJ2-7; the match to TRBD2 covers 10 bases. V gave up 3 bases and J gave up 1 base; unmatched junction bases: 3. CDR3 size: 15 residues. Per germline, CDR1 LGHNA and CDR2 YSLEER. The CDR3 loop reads CASSQMGLASYEQYF. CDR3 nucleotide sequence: TGCGCCAGCAGCCAGATGGGACTAGCGTCCTACGAGCAGTACTTC.

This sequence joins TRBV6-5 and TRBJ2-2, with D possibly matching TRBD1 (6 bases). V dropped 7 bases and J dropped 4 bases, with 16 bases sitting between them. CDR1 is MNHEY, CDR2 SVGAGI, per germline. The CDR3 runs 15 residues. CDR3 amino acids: CASKNRAIATGELFF. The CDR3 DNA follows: TGTGCCAGCAAAAACAGGGCAATAGCCACCGGGGAGCTGTTTTTT.

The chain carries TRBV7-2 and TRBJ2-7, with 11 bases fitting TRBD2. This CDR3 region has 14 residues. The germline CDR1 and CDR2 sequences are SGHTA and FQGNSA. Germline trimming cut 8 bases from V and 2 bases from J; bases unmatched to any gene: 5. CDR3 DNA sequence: TGTGCCAGCGGCACTAGCGGGAGACCCTACGAGCAGTACTTC. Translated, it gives CASGTSGRPYEQYF.

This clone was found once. CDR3 amino acids: CSVEEGTTYEQYF. The CDR3 bases are TGCAGCGTTGAGGAGGGGACCACCTACGAGCAGTACTTC. This sequence joins TRBV29-1 and TRBJ2-7; tentative D call: TRBD2 (6 bases). V was cut by 3 bases and J by 2 bases, with 11 bases left in between. This CDR3 is built from 13 residues. Per the germline V gene, CDR1 is SQVTM and CDR2 is ANQGSEA.

The CDR3 DNA follows: TGTGCCAGCAGCTTAAGAGGTCCCACTGAAGCTTTCTTT. Amino acid sequence: CASSLRGPTEAFF. The chain couples TRBV7-8 to TRBJ1-1; D gene ambiguous. This CDR3 region has 13 residues. The V gene lost 2 bases and the J gene lost 4 bases, with 8 bases spanning the gap. Germline V gene data show CDR1 as SGHVS and CDR2 as FQNEAQ.

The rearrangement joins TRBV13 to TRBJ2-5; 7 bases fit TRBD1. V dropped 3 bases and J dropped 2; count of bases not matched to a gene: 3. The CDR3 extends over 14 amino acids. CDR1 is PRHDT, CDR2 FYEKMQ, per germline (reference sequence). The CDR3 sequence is CASSFPGQQETQYF. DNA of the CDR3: TGTGCCAGCAGCTTTCCGGGACAGCAAGAGACCCAGTACTTC. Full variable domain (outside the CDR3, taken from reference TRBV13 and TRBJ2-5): AAGVIQSPRHLIKEKRETATLKCYPIPRHDTVYWYQQGPGQDPQFLISFYEKMQSDKGSIPDRFSAQQFSDYHSELNMSSLELGDSALYFCASSFPGQQETQYFGPGTRLLVL.